One sample yielded the 19 T cell receptor beta chains listed below, sequenced in a study of T cells in Graves' hyperthyroidism and ophthalmopathy. Amplification yielded TCR beta CDR3 regions, with RNA transcripts as the source. The HTBI primer set drove a first-round RT-PCR of the TCR CDR3. TCRdb analysed the multiplex PCR reads with MiXCR anew, one entry per CDR3 protein. The sample carries 560,000 or so distinct CDR3 sequences, roughly 21% recorded once. Sequencing was performed on blood. The receptors originated from a man aged 35 to 55 with Graves' ophthalmopathy.

This clonotype has at least ten counts. The gene calls are TRBV20-1 and TRBJ2-7; 11 bases fit TRBD1. The germline V gene has CDR1 DFQATT and CDR2 SNEGSKA (reference sequence). V lost 5 bases, J lost 1 base, and 7 bases stayed unmatched. The CDR3 runs to 15 residues. The CDR3 loop is CSAFPGTGGSYEQYF. CDR3 DNA sequence: TGCAGTGCTTTCCCCGGGACAGGGGGGTCCTACGAGCAGTACTTC.

This chain joins TRBV29-1 and TRBJ2-3; the match to TRBD2 covers 8 bases. CDR3 length: 14 amino acids. CDR1 is SQVTM, CDR2 ANQGSEA, per germline. V was clipped by 6 bases and J by 0 bases; unmatched bases: 5. DNA of the CDR3: TGCAGCGTCAACCGACTAGCGAGCACAGATACGCAGTATTTT. Its translation is CSVNRLASTDTQYF.

In its sample, this clonotype was seen many times. The chain carries TRBV2 and TRBJ1-1; 7 bases agree with TRBD1. The ends lost 4 bases at V and 5 bases at J; junction bases unmatched: 7. This CDR3 is built from 14 residues. The germline gives CDR1 SNHLY, CDR2 FYNNEI. DNA for the CDR3: TGTGCCAGCAGTGGACAGGGAATGGTGACTGAAGCTTTCTTT. Residues: CASSGQGMVTEAFF.

A few counts support this clonotype. The V gene is TRBV12-3 or TRBV12-4, the J gene TRBJ1-1; D gene uncertain. With 3 bases removed from V and 1 base from J, the gap between germline ends came to 9 bases. The CDR3 has 14 residues. CDR3 DNA sequence: TGTGCCAGCAGTTTTGGTCTTGGGAACACTGAAGCTTTCTTT. Translating gives CASSFGLGNTEAFF.

J is TRBJ2-2 and V is TRBV6-5; 9 bases map to TRBD1. This CDR3 has 17 residues. CDR1 MNHEY and CDR2 SVGAGI come from the germline V gene. V trimming: 0 bases; J trimming: 5 bases; junction bases outside the gene matches: 7. The CDR3 nucleotides are TGTGCCAGCAGTTACTCCGGGACAGGGTCGATTACCGGGGAGCTGTTTTTT. Translation: CASSYSGTGSITGELFF.

The chain links TRBV5-1 to TRBJ2-2; the D gene could be TRBD1 or TRBD2 (5 bases each). Trimming took 4 bases from V and 6 from J, leaving 19 bases between them. Per germline, CDR1 SGHRS and CDR2 YFSETQ. The CDR3 spans 16 residues. This CDR3 reads CASSVGPGTSSGELFF. The CDR3 nucleotides are TGCGCCAGCAGCGTAGGACCGGGGACGTCATCCGGGGAGCTGTTTTTT.

This clonotype was recorded many times. V gene TRBV7-2 combines with J gene TRBJ2-1, with D possibly matching TRBD2 (6 bases). Germline V gene sequence: CDR1 SGHTA, CDR2 FQGNSA. The CDR3 sequence is 14 residues long. Trimming cost V 1 base and J 7 bases, with 11 bases left between them. In nucleotides, the CDR3 is TGTGCCAGCAGCTTAGGCGGTGGGGGGAATGAGCAGTTCTTC. Protein product: CASSLGGGGNEQFF.

The CDR3 region has the DNA TGCGCCAGCAGCCAAGATCAACAGGCCTACGAGCAGTACTTC. Translating gives CASSQDQQAYEQYF. The chain employs TRBV4-1 and TRBJ2-7, with a possible D match to TRBD1 (5 bases). Germline V lookup: CDR1 MGHRA, CDR2 YSYEKL. This CDR3 has 14 amino acids. V lost 0 bases and J lost 2, with 8 bases in between.

The chain links TRBV19 to TRBJ1-2; perhaps TRBD1 as D (6 bases). Trimming stripped 5 bases from V and 2 bases from J, with 18 bases between. Looked up from germline, CDR1 is LNHDA and CDR2 is SQIVND (reference sequence). The CDR3 length is 16 residues. This CDR3 reads CASSRAGGAGNYGYTF. Here the CDR3 DNA reads TGTGCCAGTAGTCGCGCGGGGGGCGCAGGGAACTATGGCTACACCTTC.

This clonotype was picked up a small number of times. The CDR3 DNA reads TGCAGCGTTGTAGGGGGGGACGCAGGGGATACGCAGTATTTT. It specifies CSVVGGDAGDTQYF. The chain is built from TRBV29-1 and TRBJ2-3; tentatively, D is TRBD2 (7 bases). V was shortened by 4 bases and J by 6 bases, with 17 bases between the two germline ends. CDR1 SQVTM and CDR2 ANQGSEA come from the germline V gene. This CDR3 region has 14 residues.

The chain is built from TRBV7-8 and TRBJ2-2; D call uncertain. Trimming removed 0 bases at V and 6 bases at J, with 11 bases between. Germline CDR1 and CDR2: SGHVS and FQNEAQ. The CDR3 loop spans 15 amino acids. CDR3 bases: TGTGCCAGCAGCTTAGCGCGTTTTACGCCCGGGGAGCTGTTTTTT. Translation gives CASSLARFTPGELFF. The full variable domain, in which reference TRBV7-8 and TRBJ2-2 provide the parts outside the CDR3, is GAGVSQSPRYKVAKRGQDVALRCDPISGHVSLFWYQQALGQGPEFLTYFQNEAQLDKSGLPSDRFFAERPEGSVSTLKIQRTQQEDSAVYLCASSLARFTPGELFFGEGSRLTVL.

This clonotype was recorded at least ten times. V usage is TRBV2 and J usage is TRBJ2-1; D is unresolved. Per germline, CDR1 SNHLY and CDR2 FYNNEI. The V end lost 6 bases, the J end lost 2 bases, and 11 bases lay between the germline ends. The CDR3 totals 14 residues. The CDR3 DNA sequence: TGTGCCAGCAGGATCCGTGGGGCCTACAATGAGCAGTTCTTC. As protein: CASRIRGAYNEQFF.

The V and J genes are TRBV28 and TRBJ2-1; D is possibly TRBD1 (7 bases). This CDR3 contains 15 residues. V was trimmed by 7 bases and J by 4 bases, leaving 17 bases between them. In germline, CDR1 is MDHEN, CDR2 SYDVKM. CDR3 sequence: CASNPGGNSYNEQFF. In DNA form, the CDR3 reads TGTGCCAGCAACCCAGGGGGGAATTCATACAATGAGCAGTTCTTC.

This clonotype was found many times. J is TRBJ2-1 and V is TRBV28; 12 bases agree with TRBD2. The CDR3 runs 14 residues. In germline, CDR1 is MDHEN, CDR2 SYDVKM. After removal of 3 bases from V and 6 bases from J, the junction contained 0 bases not matched to a gene. The CDR3 sequence is CASSLTSGSNEQFF. As DNA, the CDR3 is TGTGCCAGCAGTTTGACTAGCGGGAGCAATGAGCAGTTCTTC.

In its sample, this clonotype was seen many times. The V gene is TRBV28, the J gene TRBJ2-1; D may match TRBD1 or TRBD2 (6 bases each). V was trimmed by 7 bases and J by 3 bases, leaving 13 bases between them. The germline gives CDR1 MDHEN, CDR2 SYDVKM. The CDR3 spans 14 residues. The CDR3 sequence: CASTAGQYYNEQFF. CDR3 coding DNA: TGTGCCAGCACCGCGGGACAATACTACAATGAGCAGTTCTTC.

This clonotype was observed a few times. The J gene is TRBJ1-5, the V gene TRBV6-8, with TRBD1 matching 7 bases. V dropped 7 bases and J dropped 9; count of bases not matched to a gene: 27. There are 19 residues in the CDR3. Germline V lookup: CDR1 MNHGY, CDR2 SAAAGT. The CDR3 DNA reads as TGTGCCAGCAACATCGCCGGGACAGAAGACGGTAGTGGCGTAGGGCCCCAGCATTTT. Protein sequence: CASNIAGTEDGSGVGPQHF.

V and J are TRBV19 and TRBJ2-1; 11 bases map to TRBD2. This CDR3 comprises 15 residues. Germline CDR1 reads LNHDA; CDR2 reads SQIVND (reference sequence). The J segment lost 8 bases and the V segment lost 7 bases, leaving 10 bases of the junction unmatched. The CDR3, as DNA: TGTGCCAGTAATTGGGTAGCGGGGGGGCTCGATGAGCAGTTCTTC. It encodes CASNWVAGGLDEQFF.

This clonotype has at least ten counts. This chain links TRBV28 with TRBJ1-1, with 7 nucleotides matching TRBD1. The CDR3 has 15 residues. The germline gives CDR1 MDHEN, CDR2 SYDVKM. V gave up 5 bases and J gave up 4 bases; unmatched junction bases: 10. CDR3 nucleotide sequence: TGTGCCAGCAGTCCCGGGACAGCAGTTCCCACTGAAGCTTTCTTT. Translated: CASSPGTAVPTEAFF.

Concerning this clonotype itself: The junction and the germline gene differ at one end; a read error may be behind it. V is TRBV7-2 and J is TRBJ1-1; D gene ambiguous. The CDR3 contains 13 residues. The germline V gene encodes CDR1 SGHTA and CDR2 FQGNSA. This CDR3 is CASTINPRNRIIF. The CDR3 coding sequence is TGTGCCAGCACCATCAACCCCCGAAATCGTATAATCTTT.